A selection of T cell receptor beta chains follows, all from one sample in a study of T cells in localized non-small cell lung cancer. Assay used: immunoSEQ multiplex PCR; TCRdb lists only in-frame clones, some missing. The repertoire consists of tens of thousands of clones, with 85% to 90% occurring once and the leading ten covering 20% to 25%. The sample was peripheral blood, taken before any cancer treatment. These receptors all come from a woman between 40 and 69 years old with stage I squamous cell lung carcinoma. Both conserved end residues are trimmed from each CDR3. Rows give clone size only sometimes, using once, few, many, or a class for an expanded clone.

length	J	size	V	CDR3
11	TRBJ1-3	-	TRBV6-5	ASSLDRGNTIY
13	TRBJ1-5	-	TRBV19	ASSKQGGTNQPQH
12	TRBJ1-1	-	TRBV2	ASSFQGGGTEAF
9	TRBJ1-2	-	TRBV20-1	SATGTTGYT
13	TRBJ1-1	-	TRBV9	ASSVDVSGITEAF
12	TRBJ1-3	-	TRBV25-1	ASSAQVSGNTIY
10	TRBJ2-1	-	TRBV5-1	ASSLASDEQF
14	TRBJ1-5	-	TRBV6-6	ASSPWGQDSNQPQH
14	TRBJ2-5	-	TRBV7-3	ASSPSPFGGLETQY
13	TRBJ1-4	once	TRBV7-9	ASSFDISTNEKLF
13	TRBJ1-1	-	TRBV18	ASSPPLSPSTEAF
13	TRBJ2-1	few	TRBV5-1	ASSFNQGNYNEQF
13	TRBJ2-1	-	TRBV5-4	ASSPGTSSYNEQF
11	TRBJ1-1	-	TRBV6-1	ASSGYGGSEAF
13	TRBJ1-5	-	TRBV7-6	ASSSGQGYNQPQH
15	TRBJ2-1	-	TRBV5-1	ASSFGLAAGSYNEQF
14	TRBJ1-2	-	TRBV19	ASSIGSVGSAYGYT
13	TRBJ2-7	-	TRBV4-1	ASSPGERGSYEQY
12	TRBJ1-2	few	TRBV18	ASSWDRGSRGYT
13	TRBJ2-1	once	TRBV10-2	ASRGGRSSYNEQF
12	TRBJ2-6	-	TRBV2	ASRSGPGANVLT
14	TRBJ2-1	-	TRBV6-5	ASSYSRWGGSDEQF
15	TRBJ2-3	few	TRBV5-1	ASSPATSGGALDTQY
9	TRBJ2-5	-	TRBV7-2	ASSLQETQY
9	TRBJ2-1	-	TRBV6-1	ASSEDQGGF
11	TRBJ2-5	-	TRBV29-1	SVAGGGRETQY
14	TRBJ2-3	-	TRBV19	ASTLKGGSLADTQY
11	TRBJ1-2	-	TRBV6-5	ASRQGSDYGYT
12	TRBJ1-5	many	TRBV19	ASTPSAGNQPQH
13	TRBJ1-1	-	TRBV7-9	ASSPFRARADEAF
13	TRBJ1-1	-	TRBV6-6	ASRGGGSKNTEAF
13	TRBJ2-1	-	TRBV9	ASSVAAGDTGEQF
11	TRBJ2-2	-	TRBV6-1	ASSERRAGELF
17	TRBJ2-1	-	TRBV27	ASSPWTSGGTGSYNEQF
14	TRBJ2-6	-	TRBV7-3	ASSLSGSSGANVLT
11	TRBJ1-2	-	TRBV15	ATSRDGLYGYT
13	TRBJ2-7	few	TRBV5-1	ASSLGTGPRYEQY
11	TRBJ1-1	-	TRBV2	ASRAGWDTEAF
13	TRBJ1-1	-	TRBV6-5	ASSTGQGSNTEAF
11	TRBJ1-2	-	TRBV12-5	ASGLPLTRGYT
8	TRBJ1-1	-	TRBV29-1	SVGGAEAF
13	TRBJ2-2	-	TRBV5-1	ASSHRTANTGELF
12	TRBJ1-2	-	TRBV27	ASSLQGTGGGYT
14	TRBJ1-5	-	TRBV6-6	ASSPGQGSHNQPQH